This note documents a single TCR beta chain sequence. No antigen is known for it. CDR3 length: 12 amino acids. V was clipped by 5 bases and J by 4 bases, with 9 bases between them. In germline, CDR1 is SEHNR, CDR2 FQNEAQ (reference sequence). This specimen comes from a study of CD8 T cells in acute hepatitis C reinfection. The time point: naive CD8 control sorted from an acute-time-point sample. Cells were stained for CD3, CD8 and CD45RO, excluding dead cells. Produced via immunoSEQ multiplex PCR; TCRdb's table is partial and in-frame only. In the table there are over 30,000 clones, roughly 88% of which are singletons. General observations from the study: Few CDR3s matched those for other epitopes.

Sequencing was performed on naive CD8+ T cells from PBMCs. This sequence joins TRBV7-9 and TRBJ2-7; D perhaps matches TRBD1 (6 bases). The receptor was isolated from a young woman who spontaneously cleared hepatitis C infection. CDR3 nucleotide sequence: TGTGCCAGCAGCCCTAGGGGGTACGAGCAGTACTTC. Its protein product is CASSPRGYEQYF.